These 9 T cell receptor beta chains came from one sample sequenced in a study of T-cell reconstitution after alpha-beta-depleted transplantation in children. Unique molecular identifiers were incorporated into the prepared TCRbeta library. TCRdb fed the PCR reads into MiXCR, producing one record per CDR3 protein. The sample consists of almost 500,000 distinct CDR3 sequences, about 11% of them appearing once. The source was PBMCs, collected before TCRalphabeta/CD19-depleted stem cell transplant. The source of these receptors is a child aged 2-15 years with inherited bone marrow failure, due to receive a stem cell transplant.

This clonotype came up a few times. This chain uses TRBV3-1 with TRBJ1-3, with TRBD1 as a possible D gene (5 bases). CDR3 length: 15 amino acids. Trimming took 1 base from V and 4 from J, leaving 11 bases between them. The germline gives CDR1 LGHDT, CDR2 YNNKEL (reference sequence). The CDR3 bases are TGTGCCAGCAGCCAAGTCGCAGGGCCGGGAAACACCATATATTTT. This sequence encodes CASSQVAGPGNTIYF.

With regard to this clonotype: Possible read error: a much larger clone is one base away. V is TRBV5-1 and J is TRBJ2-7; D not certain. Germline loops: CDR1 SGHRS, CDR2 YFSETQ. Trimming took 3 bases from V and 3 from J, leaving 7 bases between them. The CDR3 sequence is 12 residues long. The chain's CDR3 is CASSSRNYEQYF. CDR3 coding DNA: TGCGCCAGCAGCTCTCGCAACTACGAGCAGTACTTC. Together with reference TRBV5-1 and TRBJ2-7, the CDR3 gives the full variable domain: KAGVTQTPRYLIKTRGQQVTLSCSPISGHRSVSWYQQTPGQGLQFLFEYFSETQRNKGNFPGRFSGRQFSNSRSEMNVSTLELGDSALYLCASSSRNYEQYFGPGTRLTVT.

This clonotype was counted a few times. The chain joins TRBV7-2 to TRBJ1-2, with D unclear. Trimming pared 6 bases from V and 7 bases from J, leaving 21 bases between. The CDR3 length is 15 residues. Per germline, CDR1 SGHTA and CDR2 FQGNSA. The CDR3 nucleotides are TGTGCCAGCAGTGGAGACGGGTCCGGAGTTTTTGGCTACACCTTC. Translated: CASSGDGSGVFGYTF.

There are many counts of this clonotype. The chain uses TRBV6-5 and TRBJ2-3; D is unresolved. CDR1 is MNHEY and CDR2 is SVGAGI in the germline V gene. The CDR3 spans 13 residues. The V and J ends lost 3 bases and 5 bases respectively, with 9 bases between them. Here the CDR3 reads CASSYSKRDTQYF. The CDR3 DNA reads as TGTGCCAGCAGTTATTCGAAGAGAGATACGCAGTATTTT.

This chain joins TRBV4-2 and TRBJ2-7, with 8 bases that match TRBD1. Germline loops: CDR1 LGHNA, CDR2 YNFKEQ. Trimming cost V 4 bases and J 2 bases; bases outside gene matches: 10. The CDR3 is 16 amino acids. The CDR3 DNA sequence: TGTGCCAGCAGCCGAGGACCCGGGACAGGCCCCTACGAGCAGTACTTC. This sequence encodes CASSRGPGTGPYEQYF.

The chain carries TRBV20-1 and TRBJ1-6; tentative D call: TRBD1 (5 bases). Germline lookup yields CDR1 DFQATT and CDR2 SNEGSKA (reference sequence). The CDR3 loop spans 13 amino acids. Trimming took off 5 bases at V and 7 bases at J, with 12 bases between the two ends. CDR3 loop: CSASQEGNSPLHF. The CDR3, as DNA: TGCAGTGCTTCTCAGGAGGGGAATTCACCCCTCCACTTT.

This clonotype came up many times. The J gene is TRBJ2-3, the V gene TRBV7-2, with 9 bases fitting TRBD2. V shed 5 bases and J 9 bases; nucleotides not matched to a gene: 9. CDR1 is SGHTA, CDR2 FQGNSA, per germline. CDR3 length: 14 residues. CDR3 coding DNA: TGTGCCAGCAGCCCTCTGCGGGAGGGCTGGACGCAGTATTTT. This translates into CASSPLREGWTQYF.

The chain's CDR3 is CASSQGSNSNQPQHF. The CDR3 DNA reads as TGTGCCAGCAGCCAAGGAAGTAATAGCAATCAGCCCCAGCATTTT. This chain uses TRBV4-2 with TRBJ1-5; D is undetermined. V was pared by 1 base and J by 0 bases, with 7 bases between. Germline V CDR1 and CDR2: LGHNA, YNFKEQ. CDR3 length: 15 amino acids.

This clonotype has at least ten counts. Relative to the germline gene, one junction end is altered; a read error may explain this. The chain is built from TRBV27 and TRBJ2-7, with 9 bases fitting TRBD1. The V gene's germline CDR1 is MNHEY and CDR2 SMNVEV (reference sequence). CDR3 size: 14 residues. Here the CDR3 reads CASGRDRVSHEQYF. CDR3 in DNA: TGTGCCAGCGGGAGGGACAGGGTCTCCCACGAGCAGTACTTC.